This passage covers 28 T cell receptor beta chains from one sample sequenced in a study of T cells after yellow fever vaccination. TCRdb re-derived calls from the 5' RACE reads in MiXCR, one entry per CDR3 protein. Here the sample spans fewer than 450,000 distinct CDR3 sequences, 3% to 4.5% being singletons. The specimen was PBMCs, collected 5 days after the yellow fever booster vaccination. Source of these receptors: a man aged 18 to 29 who received the YFV17D yellow fever vaccine.

This clonotype came up many times. The chain combines TRBV4-2 with TRBJ1-1; D unresolved. Germline CDR1 is LGHNA and CDR2 is YNFKEQ. CDR3 size: 14 residues. Trimming pared 3 bases from V and 8 bases from J, leaving 16 bases between. This chain's CDR3 is CASSHYLDLGEAFF. The DNA of the CDR3 is TGTGCCAGCAGCCACTACTTAGACTTAGGGGAAGCTTTCTTT.

This clonotype was found many times. The chain carries TRBV6-5 and TRBJ2-3; D is unclear. This CDR3 comprises 15 residues. Trimming removed 2 bases from V and 1 base from J, with 10 bases in between. The V gene's germline CDR1 is MNHEY and CDR2 SVGAGI. The CDR3 nucleotides are TGTGCCAGCAGTTACGCGGCGGCCGGCACAGATACGCAGTATTTT. Translation gives CASSYAAAGTDTQYF.

The chain carries TRBV15 and TRBJ2-2; perhaps D is TRBD1 or TRBD2 (5 bases each). Germline CDR1 and CDR2: LNHNV and YYDKDF (reference sequence). V lost 5 bases and J 1 base, leaving 14 bases between the germline ends. This CDR3 has 16 residues. This chain's CDR3 is CATSGQGTVNTGELFF. In nucleotides, the CDR3 is TGTGCCACCAGCGGACAAGGGACGGTGAACACCGGGGAGCTGTTTTTT.

The V and J genes are TRBV7-9 and TRBJ2-1, with D possibly matching TRBD2 (7 bases). The germline V gene encodes CDR1 SEHNR and CDR2 FQNEAQ (reference sequence). The CDR3 is made up of 15 amino acids. V was cut by 0 bases and J by 7 bases, with 13 bases left in between. The CDR3 loop is CASSLAGGPRNEQFF. In nucleotides, the CDR3 is TGTGCCAGCAGCTTAGCGGGGGGGCCGAGAAATGAGCAGTTCTTC.

This clonotype has ten or more counts. J is TRBJ2-3 and V is TRBV7-3; 12 bases align to TRBD2. This CDR3 has 15 residues. Germline values: CDR1 SGHTA, CDR2 FQGTGA. V lost 5 bases and J lost 4; bases outside the gene matches: 4. The CDR3 reads CASSPRTSGADTQYF. The CDR3 nucleotides are TGTGCCAGCAGCCCACGGACTAGCGGGGCAGATACGCAGTATTTT.

The CDR3 nucleotides read TGTGCCAGCAGTGACGGGTTCATTCTCGAAGCTTTCTTT. Translating it yields CASSDGFILEAFF. This rearrangement joins TRBV25-1 to TRBJ1-1; D call uncertain. Trimming took off 3 bases at V and 8 bases at J, with 13 bases between the two ends. This CDR3 is 13 amino acids long. Germline V gene lookup returns CDR1 MGHDK and CDR2 SYGVNS.

In DNA, the CDR3 is TGCGCCAGCAGCTTGGCCCCACAGACCGCAGGGAACACTGAAGCTTTCTTT. Its translation is CASSLAPQTAGNTEAFF. This chain uses TRBV5-1 with TRBJ1-1; D is ambiguous. Trimming left V 0 bases short and J 1 base short, with 16 bases between. Looked up from germline, CDR1 is SGHRS and CDR2 is YFSETQ. This CDR3 contains 17 residues.

The V gene is TRBV12-3 or TRBV12-4, the J gene TRBJ2-3, with a weak D call TRBD1 (5 bases). Between the trimmed V and J ends, which lost 6 bases and 0 bases, there was a span of 13 bases. CDR3 size: 15 residues. CDR3 region: CASRQGSLSTDTQYF. CDR3 coding DNA: TGTGCCAGCAGGCAGGGTTCCCTAAGCACAGATACGCAGTATTTT.

In its sample, this clonotype was seen many times. The rearrangement joins TRBV7-3 to TRBJ2-1, with 9 bases fitting TRBD2. Per the germline V gene, CDR1 is SGHTA and CDR2 is FQGTGA. This CDR3 is 18 amino acids long. V gave up 5 bases and J gave up 7 bases; unmatched junction bases: 18. The CDR3 bases are TGTGCCAGCAGCCCTAACCCGCTTGGTAGCGGGGGCTGGAATGAGCAGTTCTTC. Translation: CASSPNPLGSGGWNEQFF.

The chain's CDR3 is CASSLGDRGSGNTIYF. CDR3 nucleotides: TGTGCCAGCAGCTTGGGGGACAGGGGCTCTGGAAACACCATATATTTT. The rearrangement joins TRBV5-5 to TRBJ1-3, with TRBD1 identical over 10 bases. V lost 0 bases to trimming and J lost 0 bases; unmatched junction nucleotides: 0. CDR1 is SGHKS, CDR2 YYEKEE, per germline (reference sequence). CDR3 length: 16 residues. Supplemented by reference TRBV5-5 and TRBJ1-3, the full variable domain reads DAGVTQSPTHLIKTRGQQVTLRCSPISGHKSVSWYQQVLGQGPQFIFQYYEKEERGRGNFPDRFSARQFPNYSSELNVNALLLGDSALYLCASSLGDRGSGNTIYFGEGSWLTVV.

V is TRBV5-1 and J is TRBJ2-2; D tentatively reads TRBD1 or TRBD2 (5 bases each). The V end was cut by 4 bases, the J end by 0 bases, with 7 bases between. There are 14 residues in the CDR3. Germline assignment: CDR1 SGHRS and CDR2 YFSETQ. The DNA of the CDR3 is TGCGCCAGCAGCGGGGGACCGAACACCGGGGAGCTGTTTTTT. Translating gives CASSGGPNTGELFF.

This clonotype was counted at least ten times. This rearrangement joins TRBV20-1 to TRBJ1-3; D gene uncertain. Deletions cut 3 bases from V and 2 bases from J, with 14 bases between. Looked up from germline, CDR1 is DFQATT and CDR2 is SNEGSKA (reference sequence). There are 15 residues in the CDR3. CDR3 DNA sequence: TGCAGTGCTAGTCCCTCGGCAGCTGCTGGAAACACCATATATTTT. Its translation is CSASPSAAAGNTIYF.

This clonotype was counted ten times or more. The V and J genes are TRBV7-6 and TRBJ2-7; 7 positions agree with TRBD2. The CDR3 length is 16 residues. J lost 0 bases, V lost 3 bases, and 8 bases had no gene match. Per germline, CDR1 SGHVS and CDR2 FNYEAQ. CDR3 sequence reads: CASSFSTGGSSYEQYF. The CDR3 bases are TGTGCCAGCAGCTTTAGTACCGGGGGGAGCTCCTACGAGCAGTACTTC. Supplemented by reference TRBV7-6 and TRBJ2-7, the full variable domain reads GAGVSQSPRYKVTKRGQDVALRCDPISGHVSLYWYRQALGQGPEFLTYFNYEAQQDKSGLPNDRFSAERPEGSISTLTIQRTEQRDSAMYRCASSFSTGGSSYEQYFGPGTRLTVT.

This chain uses TRBV7-9 with TRBJ1-3, with unresolved D. V gave up 1 base and J gave up 0 bases, with 7 bases separating them. CDR1 and CDR2 (germline): SEHNR, FQNEAQ (reference sequence). The CDR3 spans 15 residues. The CDR3 nucleotides read TGTGCCAGCAGCTTAGGGGCAGGCTCTGGAAACACCATATATTTT. Its translation is CASSLGAGSGNTIYF.

The rearrangement uses TRBV10-2 and TRBJ2-7; 8 bases map to TRBD1. The CDR3 totals 15 residues. Germline lookup yields CDR1 WSHSY and CDR2 SAAADI. Trimming took 7 bases from V and 3 from J; bases not matched to a gene: 11. The CDR3 loop reads CASKHPGTGDYEQYF. In DNA, the CDR3 is TGCGCCAGCAAGCATCCCGGGACAGGTGACTACGAGCAGTACTTC.

This clonotype was counted ten times or more. The V and J genes are TRBV29-1 and TRBJ2-1; tentative D call: TRBD1 (6 bases). Germline values: CDR1 SQVTM, CDR2 ANQGSEA. The CDR3 is 16 amino acids. V was trimmed by 7 bases and J by 2 bases, leaving 21 bases between them. CDR3 sequence reads: CSALKQGKGAYNEQFF. The CDR3 DNA is TGCAGCGCCCTAAAACAGGGTAAGGGGGCCTACAATGAGCAGTTCTTC.

This chain links TRBV30 with TRBJ2-2; 9 bases match TRBD1. The CDR3 sequence is 13 residues long. Per the germline V gene, CDR1 is GTSNPN and CDR2 is SVGIG (reference sequence). V was clipped by 5 bases and J by 3 bases; unmatched bases: 1. The DNA of the CDR3 is TGTGCCTGGGACAGGGGGGACACCGGGGAGCTGTTTTTT. It translates to CAWDRGDTGELFF.

This clonotype was detected only a few times. The chain has TRBV6-5 and TRBJ2-1; D ambiguous. This CDR3 comprises 15 residues. Germline V gene sequence: CDR1 MNHEY, CDR2 SVGAGI. With 5 bases removed from V and 5 bases from J, the gap between germline ends came to 16 bases. CDR3 sequence reads: CASSRNPGLHNEQFF. The CDR3 DNA reads as TGTGCCAGCAGTCGGAATCCCGGGCTCCACAATGAGCAGTTCTTC.

This clonotype was detected many times. The genes are TRBV4-3 and TRBJ1-3; 7 nucleotides match TRBD1. This CDR3 is built from 17 residues. The germline V gene encodes CDR1 LGHNA and CDR2 YSLEER. After removal of 1 base from V and 5 bases from J, the junction contained 11 bases not matched to a gene. CDR3 coding DNA: TGCGCCAGCAGCCAAGGACCTTTGAGGACAGGACGAAACACCATATATTTT. It translates to CASSQGPLRTGRNTIYF.

This clonotype was observed a few times. The chain uses TRBV5-5 and TRBJ2-7; D assignment may be TRBD1 or TRBD2 (5 bases each). V lost 4 bases and J lost 6, with 11 bases in between. Germline V gives CDR1 SGHKS, CDR2 YYEKEE (reference sequence). The CDR3 is made up of 12 amino acids. The DNA of the CDR3 is TGTGCCAGCAGCCAGGGCCGGGGCGAGCAGTACGTC. It yields the protein CASSQGRGEQYV.

This clonotype has more than one count but fewer than ten. The gene calls are TRBV6-6 and TRBJ2-3; tentative D call: TRBD1 (6 bases). CDR1 is MNHNY and CDR2 is SVGAGI in the germline V gene (reference sequence). The CDR3 is 16 residues long. The V end lost 3 bases, the J end lost 8 bases, and 21 bases lay between the germline ends. CDR3: CASSYWGNPGVGTQYF. CDR3 bases: TGTGCCAGCAGTTATTGGGGGAACCCAGGGGTTGGTACGCAGTATTTT.

This clonotype was recorded a few times. The V gene is TRBV5-6, the J gene TRBJ2-1, with a weak D call TRBD2 (5 bases). This CDR3 region has 14 residues. The germline V and J ends were trimmed by 2 bases and 14 bases, with 20 bases remaining between them. Germline V CDR1 and CDR2: SGHDT, YYEEEE. The CDR3 spells CASSFMRGLDGEFF. The CDR3 bases are TGTGCCAGCAGCTTCATGAGAGGGCTAGACGGGGAGTTCTTC.

The chain couples TRBV5-1 to TRBJ2-5, with TRBD1 matching over 7 bases. J gave up 1 base and V 4 bases, and 4 bases lay outside the gene matches. Germline V gives CDR1 SGHRS, CDR2 YFSETQ. CDR3 length equals 14 residues. The CDR3 protein is CASSQGTVQETQYF. The CDR3, as DNA: TGCGCCAGCAGCCAGGGGACAGTCCAAGAGACCCAGTACTTC.

There are many counts of this clonotype. CDR3 amino acids: CASSFGSYEQYV. CDR3 DNA sequence: TGTGCCAGCAGTTTTGGGAGCTACGAGCAGTACGTC. The chain carries TRBV28 and TRBJ2-7, with a weak D call TRBD2 (5 bases). The CDR3 contains 12 residues. V lost 3 bases, J lost 3 bases, and 6 bases lay in between. Germline CDR1 MDHEN, CDR2 SYDVKM.

The rearrangement uses TRBV6-6 and TRBJ2-7, with D possibly being TRBD2 (6 bases). The V gene lost 0 bases and the J gene lost 6 bases, with 12 bases spanning the gap. Germline V gene data show CDR1 as MNHNY and CDR2 as SVGAGI (reference sequence). The length of the CDR3 is 14 residues. The CDR3 here is CASSYSEGSGEQYV. CDR3 DNA: TGTGCCAGCAGTTACTCGGAGGGCTCCGGCGAGCAGTACGTC.

There are many counts of this clonotype. The chain employs TRBV18 and TRBJ1-1; no clear D. CDR3 size: 11 residues. The germline V and J ends were trimmed by 5 bases and 5 bases, with 6 bases remaining between them. CDR1 is KGHSH and CDR2 is LQKENI in the germline V gene. CDR3 bases: TGTGCCAGCTCAGGGGTAACTGAAGCTTTCTTT. Translating gives CASSGVTEAFF.

This clonotype was counted only a few times. The V call is TRBV6-1, the J call TRBJ1-5, with D possibly TRBD1 on 5 matching bases. The V and J ends lost 1 base and 6 bases respectively, with 16 bases between them. Looked up from germline, CDR1 is MNHNS and CDR2 is SASEGT. CDR3 length: 16 amino acids. The CDR3 coding sequence is TGTGCCAGCAGTGAAGAGAGGGGCGATGAAGGTCAGCCCCAGCATTTT. Protein: CASSEERGDEGQPQHF.

This clonotype was seen at least ten times. V gene TRBV6-2 or TRBV6-3 combines with J gene TRBJ1-1; D is unclear. V gave up 5 bases and J gave up 1 base, with 11 bases separating them. The germline gives CDR1 MNHEY, CDR2 SVGEGT. CDR3 length equals 14 residues. In nucleotides, the CDR3 is TGTGCCAGCAGTGAACATAGGGAGAACACTGAAGCTTTCTTT. Translation: CASSEHRENTEAFF.